Sequencing of this T cell receptor beta chain was carried out in a study of T cells after yellow fever vaccination (dated 2019 in TCRdb). Context from the whole study: The SMART-Seq v4 Ultra Low Input RNA kit was used to prepare libraries from fractions with low cell numbers. Bulk TCR alpha and beta repertoires were sequenced longitudinally to track T-cell clones before and after primary and booster YFV17D yellow fever vaccination. Two healthy male donors, one aged 18 to 29 and one aged 30 to 40 years, made up the cohort. Bulk PBMC replicates and cell subsets were isolated from blood drawn at multiple timepoints before and after both primary and secondary immunization. What the authors observed across the whole study: Most clones expanded after primary vaccination (96% of CD4 and roughly 90% of CD8) were re-detected after the booster, suggesting that broad memory maintenance occurred. A small fraction of clonotypes appeared in both the CD4 and CD8 compartments, likely as a result of convergent recombination. Compared with the primary T-cell response, the secondary T-cell response was weaker but faster, peaking on day 5 rather than day 15. Because only two donors were included in the study, the extent to which the findings can be generalized is limited. FACS-sorted repertoires could contain abundant contaminating clonotypes from the bulk population, so computational filtering was required.

Per the publication, the treatment or condition label means: live attenuated yellow fever vaccine strain. PBMCs were isolated from peripheral blood using a standard Ficoll-Paque protocol. Dynabeads CD4 and CD8 positive selection kits were used to isolate CD4 and CD8 T-cell fractions. TriZol was used to extract RNA from bulk PBMCs, CD4 and CD8 fractions, and dextramer-positive and dextramer-negative fractions. The germline V gene gives CDR1 as SGHAT and CDR2 as FQNNGV. The CDR3 contains 15 residues, cysteine and phenylalanine counted. The read is trimmed to its CDR3 DNA, 45 bases read in frame from base 1. V is clipped by 4 bases and J by 6 bases, and the sequence between their germline boundaries is 18 bases long. Synthesis of TCR cDNA relied on 5'RACE template switching, a step that introduced a universal primer site along with unique molecular identifiers. Priming of cDNA synthesis was performed from both the TCR alpha and TCR beta constant segments. Library amplification used two PCR steps, and the second PCR step added sample barcodes and sequencing adapters. Sequencing of libraries was performed on Illumina HiSeq 2500 (2x100 bp) or NovaSeq (2x150 bp). On the study's bioinformatics: Reads were demultiplexed and collapsed into UMI consensus sequences with MIGEC, and V(D)J alignment was performed with MiXCR. Using edgeR on replicate PBMC samples, clonotypes were called vaccine-responding if FDR was below 0.01 and the log2 fold change was above 5 up to day 15. Each bulk clonotype received a CD4 or CD8 identity based on whether the sequenced CD4 or CD8 repertoire contained that clonotype at higher abundance. TCRdb handled the public reads itself, with Q25 trimming in fastp and clone calling in MiXCR, and kept productive beta chains. Each entry is one CDR3 protein sequence, shown with its most common DNA and genes. TCRdb's processing, not the authors' own work, is the source of the V and J calls. This sample lists 25,000 to 35,000 distinct CDR3 sequences; 3.5% to 5% were detected once. Of the sample, about 47% is held by the ten largest clones.

The sample holds many counts of this clonotype. Its antigen specificity is not known. Base qualities were left out, and no much larger clone turns up one base away. The chain is assembled from TRBV11-2 and TRBJ1-1; the D segment could be TRBD1, given 5 matching bases. The sequence was collected from a man in his thirties or forties who received the YFV17D yellow fever vaccine. Here the sequenced sample was CD8+ T cells sorted from PBMCs, taken 5 days after the yellow fever booster vaccination. CDR3 sequence: CASSSRGGGSAEAFF. The DNA sequence is as follows: TGTGCCAGCAGCTCACGGGGCGGGGGGTCGGCTGAAGCTTTCTTT.